This paragraph covers one TCR beta chain sequence. Its antigen is currently unknown. These data are taken from a study of CD8 T cells in ankylosing spondylitis. Broader study findings: Within matched ankylosing spondylitis synovial fluid, disease-linked clones were reportedly significantly enriched. Reports of some motif variants in reactive arthritis synovial fluid and blood predate this one. Apparently characteristic of ankylosing spondylitis blood was a TCR beta motif (roughly eight highly homologous variants).

There are 15 residues in the CDR3. V shed 3 bases and J shed 0 bases, with 11 bases lying between them. CDR1 and CDR2 from the germline V gene are DFQATT and SNEGSKA (reference sequence). Quantitative molecular-barcoded 5'-RACE generated the TCR beta libraries. One entry per CDR3 protein results from TCRdb running MiXCR on the 5' RACE reads. The sample includes approximately 240,000 distinct CDR3 sequences, more than 20% of them seen just once. The chain links TRBV20-1 to TRBJ2-2; a weak D match, TRBD1 (5 bases). Specimen: blood, either unsorted or a sorted T cell fraction (not recorded which). This clonotype was sampled from a male donor with ankylosing spondylitis or in good health (not recorded which). CDR3: CSASLRASNTGELFF. CDR3 bases: TGCAGTGCTAGCCTCAGGGCGTCGAACACCGGGGAGCTGTTTTTT.